The 29 T cell receptor beta chains given below trace back to one sample, sequenced in a study of CD8+ T cells in alopecia areata (dated by TCRdb to the late 2010s). Receptor amplification or capture employed the immunoSEQ multiplex PCR assay. For TCR sequencing, RNA was extracted from every sample and reverse transcribed into cDNA to serve as template. TCRdb holds this immuneACCESS table with in-frame rearrangements only. Some clones are missing; in checked studies, unresolved V genes explain under half, and the rest has no known cause. This sample is represented by about 98,000 clones; about 45% of them were singletons. Of the sample, 0.7% to 0.95% is held by the ten largest clones. The sequencing input was CD4+ T cells sorted from blood. The receptors were gathered from a human donor with alopecia areata.

This clone appeared a few times. The chain's CDR3 is CASSLDSREQFF. Here the CDR3 DNA reads TGTGCCAGCAGTCTGGACAGTCGTGAGCAGTTCTTC. This chain uses TRBV28 with TRBJ2-1; possibly TRBD1 for D (6 bases). Germline V lookup: CDR1 MDHEN, CDR2 SYDVKM. The CDR3 consists of 12 residues. Trimming removed 5 bases from V and 9 bases from J, with 11 bases in between.

This clone was picked up a small number of times. The V and J genes are TRBV5-1 and TRBJ1-5; 7 bases fit TRBD1. The V gene's germline CDR1 is SGHRS and CDR2 YFSETQ. J was trimmed by 3 bases and V by 0 bases; bases with no gene match: 3. The CDR3 spans 15 residues. Here the CDR3 DNA reads TGCGCCAGCAGCTTGGCGGGACAGTCCAATCAGCCCCAGCATTTT. This gives the protein CASSLAGQSNQPQHF.

By its share, this clone is medium-sized. V and J are TRBV7-2 and TRBJ1-5; D unresolved. The CDR3 covers 15 residues. Germline CDR1 and CDR2: SGHTA and FQGNSA. The V end was cut by 5 bases, the J end by 5 bases, with 16 bases between. The CDR3 bases are TGTGCCAGCAGCCCCGGACTTGGGAGCCATCAGCCCCAGCATTTT. Its translation is CASSPGLGSHQPQHF.

CDR3 loop: CSVDQGPTDTQYF. The CDR3 nucleotides read TGCAGCGTTGATCAGGGGCCCACAGATACGCAGTATTTT. The chain recombines TRBV29-1 with TRBJ2-3; D possibly corresponds to TRBD1 (6 bases). The CDR3 is made up of 13 amino acids. Germline V gene sequence: CDR1 SQVTM, CDR2 ANQGSEA. With 3 bases removed from V and 2 bases from J, the gap between germline ends came to 9 bases.

The chain joins TRBV5-1 to TRBJ2-7; TRBD1 agrees at 7 bases. J gave up 5 bases and V 10 bases, and 12 bases lay outside the gene matches. This CDR3 region has 13 residues. Germline CDR1 SGHRS, CDR2 YFSETQ. CDR3 loop: CACSPTGNNEQYF. The DNA for the CDR3 is TGCGCCTGTTCCCCGACAGGGAACAACGAGCAGTACTTC.

This chain uses TRBV5-1 with TRBJ2-2, with TRBD1 as a possible D gene (6 bases). The germline V gene has CDR1 SGHRS and CDR2 YFSETQ. Trimming cost V 3 bases and J 1 base, with 13 bases left between them. This CDR3 contains 16 residues. As DNA, the CDR3 is TGCGCCAGCAGCTACGGAGACAGGTGGAACACCGGGGAGCTGTTTTTT. Its translation is CASSYGDRWNTGELFF.

The CDR3 loop reads CASNRRTGTTTGELFF. CDR3 bases: TGTGCCAGCAATCGGCGTACCGGGACTACCACCGGGGAGCTGTTTTTT. The V gene is TRBV6-6, the J gene TRBJ2-2, with 7 bases fitting TRBD2. Looked up from germline, CDR1 is MNHNY and CDR2 is SVGAGI (reference sequence). J lost 4 bases, V lost 7 bases, and 12 bases had no gene match. CDR3 length: 16 amino acids.

V gene TRBV25-1 combines with J gene TRBJ2-6, with D possibly matching TRBD2 (5 bases). The CDR3 has 13 residues. CDR1 MGHDK and CDR2 SYGVNS come from the germline V gene. V shed 10 bases and J shed 2 bases, with 9 bases lying between them. CDR3 region: CATGVAGANVLTF. The CDR3 region has the DNA TGTGCCACCGGGGTTGCTGGGGCCAACGTCCTGACTTTC. Full variable domain (remainder filled in from reference TRBV25-1 and TRBJ2-6): EADIYQTPRYLVIGTGKKITLECSQTMGHDKMYWYQQDPGMELHLIHYSYGVNSTEKGDLSSESTVSRIRTEHFPLTLESARPSHTSQYLCATGVAGANVLTFGAGSRLTVL.

The chain has TRBV29-1 and TRBJ1-4, with D possibly matching TRBD1 (6 bases). Germline CDR1 is SQVTM and CDR2 is ANQGSEA. Trimming took off 3 bases at V and 6 bases at J, with 11 bases between the two ends. The CDR3 loop spans 13 amino acids. The CDR3 DNA reads as TGCAGCGTTGATGGGGGGGGCGATGAAAAACTGTTTTTT. Translation: CSVDGGGDEKLFF.

A single count supports this clone. This chain links TRBV2 with TRBJ2-1; 7 bases are a match to TRBD2. The CDR3 is 16 residues long. After removal of 3 bases from V and 10 bases from J, the junction contained 15 bases not matched to a gene. Looked up from germline, CDR1 is SNHLY and CDR2 is FYNNEI. CDR3 residues: CASSERAGLTAGEQFF. The CDR3 DNA reads TGTGCCAGCAGTGAGCGAGCGGGGCTCACCGCGGGAGAGCAGTTCTTC.

This clone has more than one count but fewer than ten. This sequence joins TRBV27 and TRBJ2-3, with TRBD1 identical over 9 bases. V lost 6 bases and J lost 6; bases outside the gene matches: 4. The CDR3 is 13 amino acids. Germline assignment: CDR1 MNHEY and CDR2 SMNVEV (reference sequence). DNA for the CDR3: TGTGCCAGCAGAGCTACAGGGGGCGATACGCAGTATTTT. Its translation: CASRATGGDTQYF.

The chain links TRBV11-2 to TRBJ1-5; possible D gene TRBD1, 5 bases. V lost 1 base, J lost 5 bases, and 9 bases lay in between. Per the germline V gene, CDR1 is SGHAT and CDR2 is FQNNGV. This CDR3 is 14 amino acids long. The CDR3: CASSLVGGDQPQHF. CDR3 DNA: TGTGCCAGCAGCTTAGTGGGGGGGGATCAGCCCCAGCATTTT.

This clone has only a few counts. The genes are TRBV29-1 and TRBJ1-1; maybe TRBD1 (6 bases). The CDR3 is 12 amino acids. V was pared by 7 bases and J by 6 bases, with 15 bases between. Germline assignment: CDR1 SQVTM and CDR2 ANQGSEA. Written as DNA, the CDR3 is TGCAGCGGCCAGACAGGTCCCGCTGAAGCTTTCTTT. Encoded protein: CSGQTGPAEAFF.

J is TRBJ2-5 and V is TRBV28; D remains unclear. The CDR3 is 14 residues long. V gave up 4 bases and J gave up 1 base, with 10 bases separating them. Germline-derived CDR1 and CDR2 are MDHEN and SYDVKM. The CDR3 is CASSSGGVQETQYF. CDR3 nucleotides: TGTGCCAGCAGTTCTGGTGGTGTCCAAGAGACCCAGTACTTC.

V usage is TRBV29-1 and J usage is TRBJ2-4; perhaps D is TRBD1 or TRBD2 (6 bases each). Trimming stripped 7 bases from V and 6 bases from J, with 16 bases between. The CDR3 consists of 13 residues. The germline V gene has CDR1 SQVTM and CDR2 ANQGSEA. This chain's CDR3 is CSATIGGTNIQYF. The CDR3 DNA is TGCAGCGCCACAATCGGGGGCACAAACATTCAGTACTTC.

Only a few counts were recorded for this clone. V gene TRBV14 combines with J gene TRBJ2-4, with D perhaps given as TRBD1 or TRBD2 (6 bases each). This CDR3 is built from 17 residues. The germline gives CDR1 SGHDN, CDR2 FVKESK. V was clipped by 1 base and J by 0 bases, with 13 bases between them. The CDR3 is CASSQGTRGLAKNIQYF. CDR3 in DNA: TGTGCCAGCAGCCAAGGAACCAGGGGACTAGCCAAAAACATTCAGTACTTC.

The chain joins TRBV11-2 to TRBJ2-1; no definite D call. The germline V gene has CDR1 SGHAT and CDR2 FQNNGV. This CDR3 spans 15 amino acids. Trimming removed 3 bases at V and 4 bases at J, with 13 bases between. The CDR3 bases are TGTGCCAGCAGCTTTACGACTGGGTTATACAATGAGCAGTTCTTC. Its protein product is CASSFTTGLYNEQFF.

The V gene is TRBV7-6, the J gene TRBJ2-5; possible D gene TRBD2, 5 bases. This CDR3 contains 14 residues. The germline gives CDR1 SGHVS, CDR2 FNYEAQ. Trimming left V 0 bases short and J 9 bases short, with 14 bases between. The DNA of the CDR3 is TGTGCCAGCAGCTTAGCGGCCGGCTTGAGGGCCCAGTACTTC. It codes for CASSLAAGLRAQYF. Looking up the rest from reference TRBV7-6 and TRBJ2-5 gives the full variable domain: GAGVSQSPRYKVTKRGQDVALRCDPISGHVSLYWYRQALGQGPEFLTYFNYEAQQDKSGLPNDRFSAERPEGSISTLTIQRTEQRDSAMYRCASSLAAGLRAQYFGPGTRLLVL.

The chain is built from TRBV7-2 and TRBJ2-4, with TRBD1 matching 7 bases. Germline loops: CDR1 SGHTA, CDR2 FQGNSA. J lost 3 bases, V lost 4 bases, and 3 bases had no gene match. The CDR3 length is 14 residues. For the CDR3, the DNA is TGTGCCAGCAGCTCCAACAGGGGCAAAAACATTCAGTACTTC. It is translated as CASSSNRGKNIQYF.

This clone was recorded once. The chain uses TRBV5-6 and TRBJ2-7; 11 positions match TRBD2. Germline V gene lookup returns CDR1 SGHDT and CDR2 YYEEEE. V was pared by 0 bases and J by 4 bases, with 3 bases of the junction left unmatched. This CDR3 has 15 amino acids. CDR3 in DNA: TGTGCCAGCAGCTTGGGACTAGCGGGACTATACGAGCAGTACTTC. Translation gives CASSLGLAGLYEQYF.

This clone was found a few times. V gene TRBV7-9 combines with J gene TRBJ1-1, with D possibly matching TRBD1 (6 bases). Germline CDR1 reads SEHNR; CDR2 reads FQNEAQ (reference sequence). V lost 7 bases and J 8 bases, leaving 14 bases between the germline ends. The CDR3 spans 12 residues. CDR3 residues: CASMDPGTEAFF. In DNA, the CDR3 is TGTGCCAGCATGGACCCTGGGACAGAAGCTTTCTTT.

This sequence joins TRBV30 and TRBJ1-6, with 7 positions matching TRBD1. V lost 1 base, J lost 5 bases, and 2 bases stayed unmatched. The CDR3 runs to 14 residues. CDR1 and CDR2 (germline): GTSNPN, SVGIG (reference sequence). The CDR3 spells CAWSAGQNNSPLHF. CDR3 sequence (DNA): TGTGCCTGGAGTGCGGGACAGAATAATTCACCCCTCCACTTT.

The chain is built from TRBV28 and TRBJ1-1, with D perhaps matching TRBD1 (5 bases). Trimming removed 6 bases from V and 4 bases from J, with 15 bases in between. Germline V gives CDR1 MDHEN, CDR2 SYDVKM. The CDR3 has 14 amino acids. CDR3 nucleotide sequence: TGTGCCAGCAGACCGCAGGGTGAAGGCACTGAAGCTTTCTTT. Protein product: CASRPQGEGTEAFF.

V and J are TRBV4-1 and TRBJ2-3; D remains ambiguous. This CDR3 region has 13 residues. V dropped 3 bases and J dropped 11 bases, with 15 bases sitting between them. Germline V gene sequence: CDR1 MGHRA, CDR2 YSYEKL. CDR3 nucleotide sequence: TGCGCCAGCAGCCACAGCTTGGATTCTGGGCAGTATTTT. Encoded protein: CASSHSLDSGQYF.

V gene TRBV5-1 combines with J gene TRBJ1-1, with a possible D match to TRBD1 (6 bases). The CDR3 is 16 residues long. Germline V gene sequence: CDR1 SGHRS, CDR2 YFSETQ. Trimming cost V 3 bases and J 2 bases, with 17 bases left between them. CDR3 protein: CASSSEGTRTNTEAFF. For the CDR3, the DNA is TGCGCCAGCAGCTCGGAAGGGACACGAACTAACACTGAAGCTTTCTTT. The full variable domain, in which reference TRBV5-1 and TRBJ1-1 provide the parts outside the CDR3, is KAGVTQTPRYLIKTRGQQVTLSCSPISGHRSVSWYQQTPGQGLQFLFEYFSETQRNKGNFPGRFSGRQFSNSRSEMNVSTLELGDSALYLCASSSEGTRTNTEAFFGQGTRLTVV.

This clone was recorded a few times. This sequence joins TRBV30 and TRBJ1-1, with D hard to call. The CDR3 is made up of 14 amino acids. CDR1 is GTSNPN and CDR2 is SVGIG in the germline V gene (reference sequence). V lost 1 base and J lost 1, with 10 bases in between. The CDR3 DNA reads TGTGCCTGGAGTGCCCAGATCCGGAACACTGAAGCTTTCTTT. Translated, it gives CAWSAQIRNTEAFF. Full variable domain (outside the CDR3, taken from reference TRBV30 and TRBJ1-1): SQTIHQWPATLVQPVGSPLSLECTVEGTSNPNLYWYRQAAGRGLQLLFYSVGIGQISSEVPQNLSASRPQDRQFILSSKKLLLSDSGFYLCAWSAQIRNTEAFFGQGTRLTVV.

This clone was observed a handful of times. The chain couples TRBV4-2 to TRBJ2-3; 9 bases agree with TRBD2. The CDR3 is 17 residues long. Per germline, CDR1 LGHNA and CDR2 YNFKEQ. J gave up 2 bases and V 4 bases, and 10 bases lay outside the gene matches. The CDR3 coding sequence is TGTGCCAGCAGCCGCAAACTACAGCGGGGGGACACAGATACGCAGTATTTT. Translation gives CASSRKLQRGDTDTQYF.

The CDR3 is CASTGSGTEAFF. The CDR3 coding sequence is TGTGCCTCTACAGGGTCGGGCACTGAAGCTTTCTTT. V usage is TRBV30 and J usage is TRBJ1-1; D perhaps matches TRBD1 (6 bases). Trimming cost V 7 bases and J 4 bases, with 13 bases left between them. Germline CDR1 GTSNPN, CDR2 SVGIG (reference sequence). CDR3 length: 12 amino acids.

J is TRBJ1-2 and V is TRBV18; no clear D. The CDR3 is 14 amino acids. Per the germline V gene, CDR1 is KGHSH and CDR2 is LQKENI. Trimming shortened V by 3 bases and J by 0 bases, and 8 bases separated the two germline ends. The CDR3 protein is CASSPGGTNYGYTF. In DNA form, the CDR3 reads TGTGCCAGCTCACCCGGCGGAACTAACTATGGCTACACCTTC.